This T cell receptor beta chain was captured in a study of blood T cell repertoires in COVID-19. Authors' analysis steps: Amplification from reference gene primers served as the basis for estimated nucleated cell counts. The data were produced by immunoSEQ multiplex PCR, yet TCRdb's version contains in-frame clones alone and is incomplete. V, J and clone size were drawn from that table, and D and trimming were deduced from the DNA. The sample has hundreds of thousands of clones, about 90% seen once. Sequenced material: peripheral blood. This sequence originates from a woman younger than 30 who had recovered from COVID-19.

CDR3 nucleotide sequence: TGTGCCACCAGTGATCCGACTAGCGGGATCAAGACAGATACGCAGTATTTT. This gives the protein CATSDPTSGIKTDTQYF. The chain has TRBV24-1 and TRBJ2-3; 11 nucleotides match TRBD2. Germline CDR1 and CDR2: KGHDR and SFDVKD. The CDR3 is 17 amino acids. Germline trimming cut 3 bases from V and 3 bases from J; bases unmatched to any gene: 7.